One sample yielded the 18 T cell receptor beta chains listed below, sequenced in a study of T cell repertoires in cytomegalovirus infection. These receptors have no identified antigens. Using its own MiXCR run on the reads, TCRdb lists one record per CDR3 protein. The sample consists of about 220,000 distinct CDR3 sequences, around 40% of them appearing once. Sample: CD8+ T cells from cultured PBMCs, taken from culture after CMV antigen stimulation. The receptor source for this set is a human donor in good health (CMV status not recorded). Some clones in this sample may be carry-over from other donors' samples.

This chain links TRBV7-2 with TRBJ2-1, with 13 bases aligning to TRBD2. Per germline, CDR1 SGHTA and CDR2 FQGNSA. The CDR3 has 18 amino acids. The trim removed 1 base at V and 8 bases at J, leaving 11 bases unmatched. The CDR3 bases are TGTGCCAGCAGCTTAGTCGGACTAGCGGGAGCTAGGGGCGATGAGCAGTTCTTC. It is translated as CASSLVGLAGARGDEQFF.

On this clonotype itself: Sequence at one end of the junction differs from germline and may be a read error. The CDR3 coding sequence is TGTGCCAGCAGCTCCTCACCTTGGACAGGGTACGATCAGTACTTC. It encodes CASSSSPWTGYDQYF. The chain carries TRBV5-1 and TRBJ2-7, with TRBD1 identical over 8 bases. Germline CDR1 is SGHRS and CDR2 is YFSETQ. The CDR3 runs 15 residues.

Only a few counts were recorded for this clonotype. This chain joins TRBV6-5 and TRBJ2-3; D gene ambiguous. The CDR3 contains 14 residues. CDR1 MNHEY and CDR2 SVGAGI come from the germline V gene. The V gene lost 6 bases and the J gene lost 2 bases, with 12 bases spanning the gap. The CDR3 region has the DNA TGTGCCAGCAGCACGACGGTGACCACAGATACGCAGTATTTT. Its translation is CASSTTVTTDTQYF.

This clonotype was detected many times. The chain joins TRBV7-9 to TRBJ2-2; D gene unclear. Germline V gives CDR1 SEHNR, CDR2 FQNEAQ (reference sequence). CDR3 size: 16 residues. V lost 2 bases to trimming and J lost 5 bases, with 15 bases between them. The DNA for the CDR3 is TGTGCCAGCAGCTTAAGGGATGGATTTACAACCGGGGAGCTGTTTTTT. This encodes CASSLRDGFTTGELFF.

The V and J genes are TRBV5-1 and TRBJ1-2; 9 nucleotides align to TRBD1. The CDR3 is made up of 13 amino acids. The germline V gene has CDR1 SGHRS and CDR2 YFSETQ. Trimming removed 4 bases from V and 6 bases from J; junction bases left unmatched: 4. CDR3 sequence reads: CASSKDRGDGYTF. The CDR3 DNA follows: TGCGCCAGCAGCAAGGACAGGGGAGATGGCTACACCTTC.

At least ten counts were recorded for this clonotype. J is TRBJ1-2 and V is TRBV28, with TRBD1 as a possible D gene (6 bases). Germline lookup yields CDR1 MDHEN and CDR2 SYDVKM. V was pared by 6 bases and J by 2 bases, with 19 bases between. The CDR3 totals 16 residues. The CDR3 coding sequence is TGTGCCAGCAGCCTGGGAGTGACAGGCCCCAACTATGGCTACACCTTC. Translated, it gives CASSLGVTGPNYGYTF.

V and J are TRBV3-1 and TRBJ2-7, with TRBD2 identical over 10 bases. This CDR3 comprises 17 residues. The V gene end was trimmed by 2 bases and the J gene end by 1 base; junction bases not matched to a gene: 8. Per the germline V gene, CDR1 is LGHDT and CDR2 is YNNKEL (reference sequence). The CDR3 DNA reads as TGTGCCAGCAGCCAACCCCCCATAGCGGGAGGTTCCTACGAGCAGTACTTC. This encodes CASSQPPIAGGSYEQYF.

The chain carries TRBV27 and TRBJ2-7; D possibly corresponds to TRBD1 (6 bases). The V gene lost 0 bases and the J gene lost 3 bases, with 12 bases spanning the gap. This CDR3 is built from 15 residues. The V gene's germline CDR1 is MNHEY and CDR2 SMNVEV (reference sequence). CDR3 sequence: CASSLSQGFLYEQYF. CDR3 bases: TGTGCCAGCAGTTTATCACAGGGATTCCTCTACGAGCAGTACTTC.

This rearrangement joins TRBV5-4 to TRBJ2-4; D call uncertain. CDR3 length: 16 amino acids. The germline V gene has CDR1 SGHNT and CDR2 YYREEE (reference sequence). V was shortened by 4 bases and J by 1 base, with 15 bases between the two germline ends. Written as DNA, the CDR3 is TGTGCCAGCAGCCCGGGCTGGGGTGATGCCAAAAACATTCAGTACTTC. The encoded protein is CASSPGWGDAKNIQYF.

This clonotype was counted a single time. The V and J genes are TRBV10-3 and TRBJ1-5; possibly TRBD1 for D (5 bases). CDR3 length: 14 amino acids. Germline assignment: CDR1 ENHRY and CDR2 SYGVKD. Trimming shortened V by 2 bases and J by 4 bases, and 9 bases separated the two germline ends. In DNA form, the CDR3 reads TGTGCCATCAGTGAGGGACACCCGAATCAGCCCCAGCATTTT. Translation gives CAISEGHPNQPQHF.

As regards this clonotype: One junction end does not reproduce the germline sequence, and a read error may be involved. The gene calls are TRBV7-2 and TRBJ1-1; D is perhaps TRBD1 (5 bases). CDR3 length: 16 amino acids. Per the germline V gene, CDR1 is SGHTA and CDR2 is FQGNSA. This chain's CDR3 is CASSLDSRGSNTKAFF. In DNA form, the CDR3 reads TGTGCCAGCAGCTTAGATTCTAGGGGCTCGAATACGAAAGCTTTTTTT.

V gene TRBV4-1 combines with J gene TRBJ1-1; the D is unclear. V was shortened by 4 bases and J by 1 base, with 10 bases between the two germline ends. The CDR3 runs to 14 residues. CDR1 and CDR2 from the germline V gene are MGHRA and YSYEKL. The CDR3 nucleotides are TGCGCCAGCAGCCCGAGGACGACGAACACTGAAGCTTTCTTT. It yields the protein CASSPRTTNTEAFF.

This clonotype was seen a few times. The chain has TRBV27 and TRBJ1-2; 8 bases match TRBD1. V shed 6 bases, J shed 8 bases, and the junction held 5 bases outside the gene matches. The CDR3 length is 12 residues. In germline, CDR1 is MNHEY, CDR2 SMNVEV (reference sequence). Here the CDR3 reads CASSLTGVGYTF. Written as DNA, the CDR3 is TGTGCCAGCAGCTTGACAGGGGTCGGCTACACCTTC.

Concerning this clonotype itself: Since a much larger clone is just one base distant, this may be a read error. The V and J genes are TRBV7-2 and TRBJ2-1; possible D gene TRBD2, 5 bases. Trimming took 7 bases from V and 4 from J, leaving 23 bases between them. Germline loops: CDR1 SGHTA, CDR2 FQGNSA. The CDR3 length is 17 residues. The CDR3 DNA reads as TGTGCCAGCAACTTTGACCCTGGACTCCTCCCGTACAATGAGCAGTTCTTC. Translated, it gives CASNFDPGLLPYNEQFF.

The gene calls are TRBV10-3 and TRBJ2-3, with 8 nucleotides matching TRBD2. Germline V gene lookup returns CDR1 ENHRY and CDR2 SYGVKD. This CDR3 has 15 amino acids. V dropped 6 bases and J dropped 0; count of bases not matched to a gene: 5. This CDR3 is CAIRSGGLSTDTQYF. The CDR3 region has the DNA TGTGCCATCAGATCGGGGGGGCTGAGCACAGATACGCAGTATTTT.

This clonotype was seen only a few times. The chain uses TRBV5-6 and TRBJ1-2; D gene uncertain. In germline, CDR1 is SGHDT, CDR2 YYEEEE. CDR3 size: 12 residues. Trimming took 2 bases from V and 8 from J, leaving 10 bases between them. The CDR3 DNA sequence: TGTGCCAGCAGCTTTGGAGGGCGAGGCTACACCTTC. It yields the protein CASSFGGRGYTF.

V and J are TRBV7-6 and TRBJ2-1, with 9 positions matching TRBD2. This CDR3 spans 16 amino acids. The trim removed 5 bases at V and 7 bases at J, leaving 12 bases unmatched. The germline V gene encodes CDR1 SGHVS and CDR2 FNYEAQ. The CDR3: CASSATGTSLLNEQFF. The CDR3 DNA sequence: TGTGCCAGCAGCGCCACCGGGACTAGCCTCTTGAATGAGCAGTTCTTC. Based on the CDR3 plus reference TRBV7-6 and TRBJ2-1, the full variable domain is GAGVSQSPRYKVTKRGQDVALRCDPISGHVSLYWYRQALGQGPEFLTYFNYEAQQDKSGLPNDRFSAERPEGSISTLTIQRTEQRDSAMYRCASSATGTSLLNEQFFGPGTRLTVL.

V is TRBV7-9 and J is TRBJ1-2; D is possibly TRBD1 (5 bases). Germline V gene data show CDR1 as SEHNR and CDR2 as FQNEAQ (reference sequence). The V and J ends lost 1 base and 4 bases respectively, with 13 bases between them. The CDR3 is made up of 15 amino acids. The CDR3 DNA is TGTGCCAGCAGCTTAGTCGACAGCAGTGTCTATGGCTACACCTTC. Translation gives CASSLVDSSVYGYTF.